In its sample, the clone carrying this T cell receptor beta chain was seen a few times. The antigen is not known. The entry originates in a study of T cells after yellow fever vaccination. On the study more broadly: The SMART-Seq v4 Ultra Low Input method served to prepare the low-cell-number fractions. Findings and limits, study-wide: Booster sampling recovered most clones from primary vaccination (under 98% CD4, approximately 88% CD8).

Synthesis of TCR cDNA relied on 5'RACE template switching, which attached a universal primer site and UMIs. Via MiXCR, TCRdb re-called the 5' RACE reads, giving one row per CDR3 protein. The data show about 120,000 distinct CDR3 sequences, 6.5% to 9% seen once. The source of this sequence is a man aged 18 to 30 who received the YFV17D yellow fever vaccine. The sample was CD4+ T cells sorted from PBMCs, taken around 45 days after the first yellow fever vaccination.

CDR3 sequence: CASSFSSGQRGTSYTQYF. DNA for the CDR3: TGCGCCAGCAGCTTCTCGTCCGGGCAGCGGGGGACTTCCTATACGCAGTATTTT. The chain joins TRBV5-1 to TRBJ2-3; 8 bases line up with TRBD2. There are 18 residues in the CDR3. Trimming cost V 2 bases and J 7 bases; bases outside gene matches: 18. Germline V CDR1 and CDR2: SGHRS, YFSETQ.